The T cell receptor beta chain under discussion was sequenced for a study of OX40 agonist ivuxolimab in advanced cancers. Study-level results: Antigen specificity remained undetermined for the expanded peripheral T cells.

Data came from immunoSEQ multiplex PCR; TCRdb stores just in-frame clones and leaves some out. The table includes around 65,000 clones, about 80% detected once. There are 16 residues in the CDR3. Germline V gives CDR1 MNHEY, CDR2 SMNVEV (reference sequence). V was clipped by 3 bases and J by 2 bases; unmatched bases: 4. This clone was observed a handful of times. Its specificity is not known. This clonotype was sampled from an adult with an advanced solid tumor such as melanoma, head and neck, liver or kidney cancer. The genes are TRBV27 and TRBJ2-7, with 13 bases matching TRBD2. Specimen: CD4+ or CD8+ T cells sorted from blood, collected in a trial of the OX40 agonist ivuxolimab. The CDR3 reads CASSFRGLAGTYEQYF. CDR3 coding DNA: TGTGCCAGCAGTTTCCGGGGACTAGCGGGGACCTACGAGCAGTACTTC.